This T cell receptor beta chain originates from a study of shared clonotypes between healthy human individuals. About the research overall: Per donor, CD8 memory used one plate, CD8 naive used two, CD4 memory used three and CD4 naive used three. Study-wide findings and caveats: Rarefaction gave evidence that sorted-subset sequencing remained incomplete despite large depth.

The CDR3 spans 15 residues. V lost 3 bases and J 2 bases, leaving 13 bases between the germline ends. Germline CDR1 is SGHTA and CDR2 is FQGNSA. Of note for this clone: Its antigen is unidentified.

The assay was immunoSEQ multiplex PCR, and TCRdb's table has in-frame clones only and misses some. The table shows approximately 250,000 clones, with 65% occurring only once. Material for sequencing was memory CD4+ T cells sorted from blood. Subset described: CD45RA-negative fraction. The chain joins TRBV7-2 to TRBJ2-5; D unclear. The TCR was taken from a man aged 25 to 40 in good health. The CDR3 DNA is TGTGCCAGCAGCTTCTATCGTTCGGAGCAAGAGACCCAGTACTTC. Translating gives CASSFYRSEQETQYF. Supplemented by reference TRBV7-2 and TRBJ2-5, the full variable domain reads GAGVSQSPSNKVTEKGKDVELRCDPISGHTALYWYRQSLGQGLEFLIYFQGNSAPDKSGLPSDRFSAERTGGSVSTLTIQRTQQEDSAVYLCASSFYRSEQETQYFGPGTRLLVL.